This T cell receptor beta chain was retrieved from a study of T cells in Graves' hyperthyroidism and ophthalmopathy. Study information: Peripheral blood was collected at initial diagnosis, before any treatment.

Criteria for exclusion of patients were uncontrolled infection, other autoimmune disease, pregnancy or lactation. Clinical symptoms, serum thyroxine, TRAb, thyroid ultrasound and orbital computed tomography established diagnosis. RNA transcripts yielded amplified TCR beta CDR3 regions. Primed by the HTBI set, a first-round RT-PCR was run on the TCR CDR3. TCRdb passed the multiplex PCR reads through MiXCR, listing each CDR3 protein once. The sample lists hundreds of thousands of distinct CDR3 sequences, 13% to 15% seen once, with roughly a tenth in the top ten. This clonotype has only one observation. Germline V gene sequence: CDR1 LGHDT, CDR2 YNNKEL (reference sequence). V shed 2 bases and J shed 8 bases, with 16 bases lying between them. The CDR3 runs 15 residues.

The receptor was derived from a woman aged 18 to 35 with Graves' hyperthyroidism. The sequencing sample was made of blood. This chain joins TRBV3-1 and TRBJ2-1; D not resolved. Here the CDR3 reads CASSQSDLTVYEQFF. The CDR3 DNA is TGTGCCAGCAGCCAAAGTGACCTCACGGTCTATGAGCAGTTCTTC.